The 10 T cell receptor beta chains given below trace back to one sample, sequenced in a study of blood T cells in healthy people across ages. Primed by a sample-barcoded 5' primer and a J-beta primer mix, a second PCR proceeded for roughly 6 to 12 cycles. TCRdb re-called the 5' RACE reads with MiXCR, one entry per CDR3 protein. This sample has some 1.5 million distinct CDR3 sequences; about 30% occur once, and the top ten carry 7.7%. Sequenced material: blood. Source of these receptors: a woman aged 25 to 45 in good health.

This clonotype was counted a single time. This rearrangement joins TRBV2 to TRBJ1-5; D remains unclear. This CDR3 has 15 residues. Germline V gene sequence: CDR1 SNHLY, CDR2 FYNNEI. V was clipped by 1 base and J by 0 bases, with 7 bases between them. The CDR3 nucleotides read TGTGCCAGCAGTGAAGAAACAGCTAGCAATCAGCCCCAGCATTTT. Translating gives CASSEETASNQPQHF.

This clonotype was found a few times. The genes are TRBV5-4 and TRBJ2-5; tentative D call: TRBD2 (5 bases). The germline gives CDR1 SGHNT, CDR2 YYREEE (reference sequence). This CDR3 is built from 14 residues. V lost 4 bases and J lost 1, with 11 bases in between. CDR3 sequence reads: CASSPGWSQETQYF. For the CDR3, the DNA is TGTGCCAGCAGCCCGGGATGGTCCCAAGAGACCCAGTACTTC.

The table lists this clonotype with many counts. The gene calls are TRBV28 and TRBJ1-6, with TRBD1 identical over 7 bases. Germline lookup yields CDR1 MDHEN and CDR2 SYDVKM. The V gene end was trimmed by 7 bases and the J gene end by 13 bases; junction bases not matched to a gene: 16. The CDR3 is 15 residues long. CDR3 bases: TGTGCCAGCACCACACCAGGACAGGTGCGGCTTCCCCTCCACTTT. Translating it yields CASTTPGQVRLPLHF.

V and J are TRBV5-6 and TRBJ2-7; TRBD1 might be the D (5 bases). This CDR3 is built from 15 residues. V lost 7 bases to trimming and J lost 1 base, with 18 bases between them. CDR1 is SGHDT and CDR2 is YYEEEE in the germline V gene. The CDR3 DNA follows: TGTGCCAGCGAAAGCCAGGGTGTATGGTCCTACGAGCAGTACTTC. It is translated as CASESQGVWSYEQYF.

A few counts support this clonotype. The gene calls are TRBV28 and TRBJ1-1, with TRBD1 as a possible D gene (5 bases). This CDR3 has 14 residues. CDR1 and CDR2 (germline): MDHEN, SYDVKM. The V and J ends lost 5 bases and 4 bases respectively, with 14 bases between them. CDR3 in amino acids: CASSLPTDPTEAFF. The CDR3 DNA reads TGTGCCAGCAGTCTACCGACAGATCCCACTGAAGCTTTCTTT.

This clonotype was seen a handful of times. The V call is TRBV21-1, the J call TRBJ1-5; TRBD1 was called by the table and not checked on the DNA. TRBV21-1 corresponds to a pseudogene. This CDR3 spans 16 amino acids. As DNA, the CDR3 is TGTGCCAGCAGCAAAGTTGGGACAGGAGGCAATCAGCCCCAGCATTTT. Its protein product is CASSKVGTGGNQPQHF.

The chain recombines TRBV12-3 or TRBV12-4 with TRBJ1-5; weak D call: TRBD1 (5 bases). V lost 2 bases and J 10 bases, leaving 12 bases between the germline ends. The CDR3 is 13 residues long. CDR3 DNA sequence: TGTGCCAGCAGTTTAAGTTGGGGGGAACCCCAGCATTTT. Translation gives CASSLSWGEPQHF.

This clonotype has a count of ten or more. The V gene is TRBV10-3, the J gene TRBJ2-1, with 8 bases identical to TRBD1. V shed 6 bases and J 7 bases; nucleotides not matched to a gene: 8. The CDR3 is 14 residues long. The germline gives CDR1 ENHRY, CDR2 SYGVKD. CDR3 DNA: TGTGCCATCAGGGGGAAGACAGGGGATAATGAGCAGTTCTTC. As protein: CAIRGKTGDNEQFF.

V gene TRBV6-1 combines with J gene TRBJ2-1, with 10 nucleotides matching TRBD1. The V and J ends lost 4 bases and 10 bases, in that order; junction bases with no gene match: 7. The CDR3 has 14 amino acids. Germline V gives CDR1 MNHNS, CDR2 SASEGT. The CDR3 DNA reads TGTGCCAGCAGTGTAGGGACAGGGGTACGGGAGCAGTTCTTC. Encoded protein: CASSVGTGVREQFF.

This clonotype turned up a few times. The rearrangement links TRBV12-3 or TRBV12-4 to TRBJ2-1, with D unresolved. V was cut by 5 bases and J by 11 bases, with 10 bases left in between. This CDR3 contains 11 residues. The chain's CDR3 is CASSKIRQQFF. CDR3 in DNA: TGTGCCAGCAGTAAAATTCGACAGCAGTTCTTC.